A selection of T cell receptor beta chains follows, all from one sample in a study of blood T cell repertoires in COVID-19. Produced via immunoSEQ multiplex PCR; TCRdb's table is partial and in-frame only. Of about 190,000 clones in the sample, roughly nine tenths were seen once. The sequenced sample consisted of peripheral blood. All receptors derive from a man between 65 and 79 years old with active or convalescent COVID-19. Both conserved end residues are part of each CDR3. The D gene is left open where the match is weak. Size values are once, few and many counts, or a class for expanded clones, and some rows have none.

D	length	V	J	size	CDR3	DNA
NA	14	TRBV3-1/TRBV3-2	TRBJ1-6	NA	CASSLGQYNSPLHF	TGTGCCAGCAGCCTGGGACAATATAATTCACCCCTCCACTTT
TRBD1	15	TRBV5-1	TRBJ1-6	NA	CASSAGTGGNSPLHF	TGCGCCAGCAGCGCCGGGACAGGGGGCAATTCACCCCTCCACTTT
TRBD1	16	TRBV6-2/TRBV6-3	TRBJ1-5	NA	CASSELTGVNNQPQHF	TGTGCCAGCAGTGAGCTGACAGGGGTCAACAATCAGCCCCAGCATTTT
TRBD2	20	TRBV5-1	TRBJ2-7	NA	CASSSHNVVAGGVRSYEQYF	TGCGCCAGCAGCTCGCATAACGTGGTAGCGGGGGGGGTTAGGTCCTACGAGCAGTACTTC
NA	13	TRBV7-8	TRBJ2-7	NA	CASSLSSGYEQYF	TGTGCCAGCAGCTTAAGCAGCGGCTACGAGCAGTACTTC
NA	16	TRBV28	TRBJ2-3	NA	CASTPPSRSRADTQYF	TGTGCCAGCACCCCCCCCTCCAGGTCGAGGGCAGATACGCAGTATTTT
NA	17	TRBV27	TRBJ2-6	NA	CASSLRGLNSGANVLTF	TGTGCCAGCAGTCTCAGGGGCTTGAACTCTGGGGCCAACGTCCTGACTTTC
TRBD2	16	TRBV28	TRBJ2-7	NA	CASKVVGSGSWDEQYF	TGTGCCAGCAAGGTCGTGGGTAGCGGGAGTTGGGACGAGCAGTACTTC
NA	13	TRBV11-3	TRBJ1-1	NA	CASSQGLNTEAFF	TGTGCCAGCAGCCAGGGTCTGAACACTGAAGCTTTCTTT
NA	13	TRBV3-1/TRBV3-2	TRBJ1-2	NA	CASSQEASYGYTF	TGTGCCAGCAGCCAAGAGGCTTCGTATGGCTACACCTTC
TRBD2	16	TRBV7-6	TRBJ2-3	once	CASSLGSGGPTDTQYF	TGTGCCAGCAGCTTAGGTAGCGGGGGGCCCACAGATACGCAGTATTTT
NA	16	TRBV7-2	TRBJ1-5	once	CASSLVGGDGNQPQHF	TGTGCCAGCAGCTTAGTTGGCGGGGATGGCAATCAGCCCCAGCATTTT
TRBD2	17	TRBV18	TRBJ2-3	few	CASSPVPLAGNTDTQYF	TGTGCCAGCTCACCAGTTCCGCTAGCGGGGAACACAGATACGCAGTATTTT
TRBD1	16	TRBV5-4	TRBJ2-7	NA	CASYRGGSAGVEEQYF	TGTGCCAGCTACAGGGGCGGGTCTGCCGGGGTGGAGGAGCAGTACTTC
NA	14	TRBV7-9	TRBJ2-1	NA	CASNPAAVLDEQFF	TGTGCCAGCAACCCGGCGGCAGTCTTGGATGAGCAGTTCTTC
NA	15	TRBV7-2	TRBJ1-6	NA	CASSEESSYNSPLHF	TGTGCCAGCAGCGAGGAAAGCTCCTATAATTCACCCCTCCACTTT
NA	12	TRBV12-3/TRBV12-4	TRBJ1-1	NA	CASSQRWGKAFF	TGTGCCAGCAGTCAAAGATGGGGCAAAGCTTTCTTT
NA	16	TRBV10-3	TRBJ1-4	once	CAISESRLGSNEKLFF	TGTGCCATCAGTGAGTCGAGGTTGGGGAGTAATGAAAAACTGTTTTTT
TRBD1	13	TRBV29-1	TRBJ2-7	NA	CSVGTGLTYEQYF	TGCAGCGTAGGGACAGGACTGACGTACGAGCAGTACTTC
TRBD1	14	TRBV30	TRBJ2-7	NA	CAWSRQGGIDEQYF	TGTGCCTGGAGCCGACAGGGGGGTATCGACGAGCAGTACTTC
NA	11	TRBV5-4	TRBJ2-1	NA	CAILVDNEQFF	TGTGCTATCCTCGTAGACAATGAGCAGTTCTTC
NA	14	TRBV5-1	TRBJ1-4	NA	CASSVTATNEKLFF	TGCGCCAGCAGCGTGACAGCAACTAATGAAAAACTGTTTTTT
NA	13	TRBV29-1	TRBJ1-5	few	CSVAQGPNQPQHF	TGCAGCGTTGCACAGGGCCCCAATCAGCCCCAGCATTTT
TRBD1	13	TRBV28	TRBJ1-6	NA	CASSRDRVSPLHF	TGTGCCAGCAGCCGGGACAGGGTTTCACCCCTCCACTTT
NA	21	TRBV10-1	TRBJ2-1	NA	CASSEKRIYSGRESAYNEQFF	TGCGCCAGCAGTGAGAAACGAATCTATTCGGGTCGGGAGAGTGCCTACAATGAGCAGTTCTTC
TRBD2	15	TRBV18	TRBJ2-3	NA	CASSPRLAEVDTQYF	TGTGCCAGCTCACCCCGACTAGCGGAAGTAGATACGCAGTATTTT
TRBD1	14	TRBV5-4	TRBJ2-2	NA	CASSDRGHTGELFF	TGTGCCAGCAGTGACAGGGGGCACACCGGGGAGCTGTTTTTT
TRBD1	17	TRBV7-8	TRBJ2-1	NA	CASSLTGGTGSTYGQFF	TGTGCCAGCAGCTTAACCGGCGGGACAGGCTCCACATACGGGCAGTTCTTC
NA	14	TRBV6-5	TRBJ2-3	NA	CASRVQVHDGTQYF	TGTGCCAGCAGGGTACAGGTTCACGATGGTACGCAGTATTTT
TRBD1	13	TRBV7-2	TRBJ1-3	NA	CASSGTAGNTIYF	TGTGCCAGCTCAGGGACAGCCGGCAACACCATATATTTT
NA	13	TRBV10-3	TRBJ2-1	NA	CAISVGQYNEQFF	TGTGCCATCAGTGTGGGGCAATACAATGAGCAGTTCTTC
NA	11	TRBV2	TRBJ2-3	NA	CASSGIGPQYF	TGTGCCAGCAGTGGTATCGGTCCGCAGTATTTT
TRBD2	16	TRBV19	TRBJ2-1	NA	CASTRTSGSLYNEQFF	TGTGCCAGTACCAGGACTAGCGGGAGTCTCTACAATGAGCAGTTCTTC
NA	14	TRBV13	TRBJ1-2	NA	CASSGGRREYGYTF	TGTGCCAGCAGCGGAGGACGGAGGGAATATGGCTACACCTTC
NA	14	TRBV11-3	TRBJ2-3	NA	CASSLGPSTDTQYF	TGTGCCAGCAGCTTAGGGCCTAGCACAGATACGCAGTATTTT
NA	13	TRBV18	TRBJ2-7	NA	CASSPDRLEEQYF	TGTGCCAGCTCACCCGACAGGCTAGAGGAGCAGTACTTC
NA	15	TRBV4-3	TRBJ1-2	NA	CASSQDISGAYGYTF	TGCGCCAGCAGCCAAGATATTTCAGGCGCGTATGGCTACACCTTC
TRBD1	12	TRBV12-3/TRBV12-4	TRBJ1-2	NA	CASRTTGFGYTF	TGTGCCAGCAGAACGACAGGGTTTGGCTACACCTTC
TRBD1	14	TRBV13	TRBJ2-7	NA	CASSYGQGAAEQYF	TGTGCCAGCAGCTATGGACAGGGGGCAGCCGAGCAGTACTTC
TRBD2	17	TRBV6-1	TRBJ2-3	NA	CASRELAGGLPADTQYF	TGTGCCAGCAGGGAATTAGCGGGGGGGCTCCCCGCAGATACGCAGTATTTT
NA	14	TRBV7-9	TRBJ1-4	NA	CASSPGGAAEKLFF	TGTGCCAGCAGCCCTGGAGGGGCGGCTGAAAAACTGTTTTTT
NA	13	TRBV18	TRBJ2-2	NA	CASSPARGGELFF	TGTGCCAGCTCACCGGCGAGAGGCGGGGAGCTGTTTTTT
NA	14	TRBV29-1	TRBJ2-7	NA	CSVDSGHSSYEQYF	TGCAGCGTTGACTCGGGACATAGCTCCTACGAGCAGTACTTC
NA	15	TRBV27	TRBJ1-3	NA	CASSQAGGSGNTIYF	TGTGCCAGCAGTCAAGCGGGAGGCTCTGGAAACACCATATATTTT
TRBD1	16	TRBV6-6	TRBJ1-5	NA	CASSYSGQGTRQPQHF	TGTGCCAGCAGTTACTCGGGACAGGGGACGCGCCAGCCCCAGCATTTT
NA	18	TRBV11-3	TRBJ1-5	NA	CASSLGQVHLYSNQPQHF	TGTGCCAGCAGCTTAGGACAGGTCCACCTTTATAGCAATCAGCCCCAGCATTTT
TRBD1	14	TRBV27	TRBJ1-5	NA	CASSWDRVGQPQHF	TGTGCCAGCAGTTGGGACAGGGTAGGTCAGCCCCAGCATTTT
TRBD1	18	TRBV2	TRBJ1-2	once	CASGTYGGQGITNYGYTF	TGTGCCAGCGGGACCTATGGGGGACAGGGGATTACTAACTATGGCTACACCTTC
NA	16	TRBV27	TRBJ2-5	few	CASSGRSGGGRGTQYF	TGTGCCAGCAGTGGCCGCTCGGGTGGGGGGAGAGGGACCCAGTACTTC
NA	11	TRBV5-6	TRBJ1-1	NA	CASVGGTEAFF	TGTGCCAGCGTAGGGGGCACTGAAGCTTTCTTT
NA	14	TRBV30	TRBJ1-2	NA	CAWSREGDAASYTF	TGTGCCTGGAGCCGAGAGGGGGACGCGGCTAGCTACACCTTC
TRBD2	16	TRBV29-1	TRBJ2-2	NA	CSVDGLAGANTGELFF	TGCAGCGTTGACGGACTAGCGGGGGCGAACACCGGGGAGCTGTTTTTT
NA	18	TRBV4-1	TRBJ1-4	NA	CASSQKGLQVPTNEKLFF	TGCGCCAGCAGCCAAAAGGGACTCCAGGTCCCAACTAATGAAAAACTGTTTTTT
TRBD1	15	TRBV6-5	TRBJ2-7	NA	CASRPHGTETYEQYF	TGTGCCAGCAGGCCCCACGGGACAGAGACCTACGAGCAGTACTTC
TRBD2	15	TRBV5-1	TRBJ2-1	NA	CASSPSTSGYNEQFF	TGCGCCAGCAGCCCGAGTACTAGCGGCTACAATGAGCAGTTCTTC